This TCR beta chain was sequenced in a study of identical twins. This clonotype was observed a few times. What it recognizes is unknown. There are 14 residues in the CDR3. Germline CDR1 reads LNHNV; CDR2 reads YYDKDF (reference sequence). Trimming at V came to 5 bases and at J to 0 bases, leaving 4 bases not matched to a gene. All of the donors were Caucasians in good health. Findings and caveats of the study: Low generation probability was overrepresented in out-of-frame alpha sequences shared by twins. Cord blood beta clonotypes present at high abundance carried fewer insertions; no such pattern appeared in memory repertoires.

TCRdb passed the 5' RACE reads through MiXCR, listing each CDR3 protein once. The table records about 240,000 distinct CDR3 sequences, approximately 12% of them present only once. These same records also appear under a second study, on yellow fever vaccine responses in identical twins. That work contributes: As reported, the vaccine T cell response of twins seemed partly convergent and partly personalized.

The receptor's source is a woman aged 18-35 years in good health. Specimen: memory (CD45RO+) T cells sorted from blood. This sequence joins TRBV15 and TRBJ2-7, with TRBD2 matching 7 bases. In nucleotides, the CDR3 is TGTGCCACCAGCCCTGGGGACTACTCCTACGAGCAGTACTTC. Its translation is CATSPGDYSYEQYF. Combining the CDR3 with reference TRBV15 and TRBJ2-7 gives the whole variable domain DAMVIQNPRYQVTQFGKPVTLSCSQTLNHNVMYWYQQKSSQAPKLLFHYYDKDFNNEADTPDNFQSRRPNTSFCFLDIRSPGLGDTAMYLCATSPGDYSYEQYFGPGTRLTVT.